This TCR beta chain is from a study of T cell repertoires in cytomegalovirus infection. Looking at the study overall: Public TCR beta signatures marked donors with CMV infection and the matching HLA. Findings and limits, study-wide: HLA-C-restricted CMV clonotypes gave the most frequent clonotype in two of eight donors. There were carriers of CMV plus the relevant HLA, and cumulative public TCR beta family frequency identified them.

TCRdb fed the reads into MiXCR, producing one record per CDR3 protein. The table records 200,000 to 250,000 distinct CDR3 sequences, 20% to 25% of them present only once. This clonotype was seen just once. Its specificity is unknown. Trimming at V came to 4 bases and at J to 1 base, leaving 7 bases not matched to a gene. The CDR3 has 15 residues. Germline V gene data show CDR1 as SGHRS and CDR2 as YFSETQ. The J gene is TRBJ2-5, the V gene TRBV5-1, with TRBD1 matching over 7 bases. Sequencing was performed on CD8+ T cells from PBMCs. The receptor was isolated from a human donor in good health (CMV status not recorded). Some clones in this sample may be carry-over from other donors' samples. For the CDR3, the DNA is TGCGCCAGCAGCCGAGGGGACAGCTCCCAAGAGACCCAGTACTTC. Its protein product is CASSRGDSSQETQYF. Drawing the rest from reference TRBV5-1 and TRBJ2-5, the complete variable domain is KAGVTQTPRYLIKTRGQQVTLSCSPISGHRSVSWYQQTPGQGLQFLFEYFSETQRNKGNFPGRFSGRQFSNSRSEMNVSTLELGDSALYLCASSRGDSSQETQYFGPGTRLLVL.